A single TCR beta chain is shown here with its context. The data derive from a study of blood T cell repertoires in COVID-19. Study-wide background: Researchers got acute and convalescent COVID-19 samples from the United States, Italy and Spain. Nucleic acid was either cDNA or gDNA, and it came from T cells, B-cell-depleted T cells, or PBMCs.

Original processing methods: The authors estimated nucleated cell counts from reference gene primer amplification. This table comes from immunoSEQ multiplex PCR, and its TCRdb copy is limited to in-frame clones, with some not included. The D gene and trimming were derived from the DNA, and the V and J assignments and clone size from that table. This table holds about 50,000 clones, less than 90% found once. Germline values: CDR1 SNHLY, CDR2 FYNNEI. The CDR3 consists of 15 residues. After removal of 6 bases from V and 4 bases from J, the junction contained 8 bases not matched to a gene. This sequence was found in a human donor in a cohort sampled during active COVID-19. This chain uses TRBV2 with TRBJ2-1, with TRBD2 matching 8 bases. The sample consisted of peripheral blood. The CDR3 here is CASSKGGGRYNEQFF. For the CDR3, the DNA is TGTGCCAGCAGCAAAGGCGGGGGGAGGTACAATGAGCAGTTCTTC.